Given below is one T cell receptor (beta chain) in context. These data belong to a study of blood T cell repertoires in COVID-19. Study background: The United States, Italy and Spain were the sources of the acute and convalescent COVID-19 samples. Nucleic acid was either cDNA or gDNA, and it came from T cells, B-cell-depleted T cells, or PBMCs.

Original processing notes: By means of reference gene primer amplification, nucleated cell counts were estimated. TCRdb keeps only in-frame clones here, not all; method: immunoSEQ multiplex PCR. The V and J calls and clone size are taken from that table; D and trimming were inferred from the DNA. The table shows approximately 70,000 clones, with 82% occurring only once. The CDR3 is 13 residues long. V lost 1 base and J lost 7; bases outside the gene matches: 4. CDR1 and CDR2 from the germline V gene are GTSNPN and SVGIG (reference sequence). The chain has TRBV30 and TRBJ1-5; 7 bases match TRBD1. Source material: peripheral blood. The receptor was isolated from a human donor in a cohort sampled during active COVID-19. The CDR3 loop is CAWSGQGDQPQHF. The CDR3 region has the DNA TGTGCCTGGAGTGGACAGGGTGACCAGCCCCAGCATTTT.